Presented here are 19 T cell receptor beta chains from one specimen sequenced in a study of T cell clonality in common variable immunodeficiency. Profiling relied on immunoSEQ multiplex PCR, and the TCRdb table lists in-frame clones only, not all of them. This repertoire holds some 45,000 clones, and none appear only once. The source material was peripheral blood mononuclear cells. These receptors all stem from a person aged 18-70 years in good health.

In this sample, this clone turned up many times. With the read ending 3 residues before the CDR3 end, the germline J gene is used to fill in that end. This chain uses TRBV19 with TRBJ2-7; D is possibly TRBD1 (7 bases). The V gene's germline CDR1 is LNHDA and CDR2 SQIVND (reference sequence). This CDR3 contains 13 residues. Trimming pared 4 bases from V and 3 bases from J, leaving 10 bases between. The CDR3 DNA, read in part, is TGTGCCAGTAGTAGCGGGACAGTCTACGAG. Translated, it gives CASSSGTVYE. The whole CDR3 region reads CASSSGTVYEQYF.

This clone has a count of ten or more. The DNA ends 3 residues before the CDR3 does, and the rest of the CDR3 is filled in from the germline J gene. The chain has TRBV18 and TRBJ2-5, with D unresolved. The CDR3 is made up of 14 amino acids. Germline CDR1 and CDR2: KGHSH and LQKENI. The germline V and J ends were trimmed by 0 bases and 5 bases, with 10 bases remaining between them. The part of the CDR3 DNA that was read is TGTGCCAGCTCACCACCTTTTCTTCAGGAGACC. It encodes CASSPPFLQET. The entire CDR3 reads CASSPPFLQETQYF.

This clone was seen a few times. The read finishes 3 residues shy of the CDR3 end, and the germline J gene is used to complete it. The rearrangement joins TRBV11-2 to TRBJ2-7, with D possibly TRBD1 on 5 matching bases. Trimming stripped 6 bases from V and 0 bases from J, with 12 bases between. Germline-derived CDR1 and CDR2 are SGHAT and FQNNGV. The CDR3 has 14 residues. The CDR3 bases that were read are TGTGCCAGCAGGGGGCCTGGTTTCTCCTACGAG. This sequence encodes CASRGPGFSYE. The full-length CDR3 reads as CASRGPGFSYEQYF.

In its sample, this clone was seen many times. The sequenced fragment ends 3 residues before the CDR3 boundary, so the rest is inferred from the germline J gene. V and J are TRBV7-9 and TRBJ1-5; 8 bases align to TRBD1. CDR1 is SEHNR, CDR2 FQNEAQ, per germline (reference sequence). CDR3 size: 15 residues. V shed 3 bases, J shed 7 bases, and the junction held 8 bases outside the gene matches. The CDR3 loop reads CASSLDREQGQPQHF. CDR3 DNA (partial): TGTGCCAGCAGCTTGGACAGGGAGCAGGGGCAGCCC.

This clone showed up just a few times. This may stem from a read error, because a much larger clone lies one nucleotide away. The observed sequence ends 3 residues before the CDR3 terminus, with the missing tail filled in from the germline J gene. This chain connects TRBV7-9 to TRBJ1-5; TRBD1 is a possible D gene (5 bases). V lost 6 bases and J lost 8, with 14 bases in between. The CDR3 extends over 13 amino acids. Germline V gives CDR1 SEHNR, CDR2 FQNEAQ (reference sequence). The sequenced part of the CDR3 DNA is TGTGCCAGCAGTCCCAGGGAAAGGGAGCCC. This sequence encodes CASSPREREP. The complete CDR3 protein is CASSPREREPQHF. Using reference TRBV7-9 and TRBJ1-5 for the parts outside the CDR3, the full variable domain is DTGVSQNPRHKITKRGQNVTFRCDPISEHNRLYWYRQTLGQGPEFLTYFQNEAQLEKSRLLSDRFSAERPKGSFSTLEIQRTEQGDSAMYLCASSPREREPQHFGDGTRLSIL.

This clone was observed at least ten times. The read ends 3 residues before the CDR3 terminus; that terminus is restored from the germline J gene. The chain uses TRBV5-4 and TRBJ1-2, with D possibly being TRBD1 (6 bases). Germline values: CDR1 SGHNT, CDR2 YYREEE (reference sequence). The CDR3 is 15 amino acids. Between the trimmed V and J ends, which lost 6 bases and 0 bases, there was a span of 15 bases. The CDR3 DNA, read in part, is TGTGCCAGCACCCCGGGGGGCTCTTCTAACTATGGC. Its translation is CASTPGGSSNYG. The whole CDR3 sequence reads CASTPGGSSNYGYTF.

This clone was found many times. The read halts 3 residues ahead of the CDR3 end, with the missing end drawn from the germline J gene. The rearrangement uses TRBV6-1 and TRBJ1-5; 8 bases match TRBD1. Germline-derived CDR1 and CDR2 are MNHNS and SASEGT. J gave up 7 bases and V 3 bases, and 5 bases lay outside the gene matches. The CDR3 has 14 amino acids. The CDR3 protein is CASSDQGAWQPQHF. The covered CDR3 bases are TGTGCCAGCAGTGATCAGGGGGCCTGGCAGCCC.

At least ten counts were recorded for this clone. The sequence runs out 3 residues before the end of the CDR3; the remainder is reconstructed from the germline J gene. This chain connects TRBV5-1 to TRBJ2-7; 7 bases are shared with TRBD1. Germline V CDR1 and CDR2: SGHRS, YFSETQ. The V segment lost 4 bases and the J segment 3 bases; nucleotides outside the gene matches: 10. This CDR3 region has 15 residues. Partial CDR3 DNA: TGCGCCAGCAGCGGACAGGCTGGGACCTACTACGAG. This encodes CASSGQAGTYYE. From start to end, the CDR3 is CASSGQAGTYYEQYF. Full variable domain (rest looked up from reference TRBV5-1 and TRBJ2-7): KAGVTQTPRYLIKTRGQQVTLSCSPISGHRSVSWYQQTPGQGLQFLFEYFSETQRNKGNFPGRFSGRQFSNSRSEMNVSTLELGDSALYLCASSGQAGTYYEQYFGPGTRLTVT.

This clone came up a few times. The CDR3 DNA, read in part, is TGTGCCAGCTCTCACCAGTCCGAGAACACTGAA. Translated: CASSHQSENTE. In full, the CDR3 reads CASSHQSENTEAFF. This sequence joins TRBV18 and TRBJ1-1; D remains unclear. Sequencing ends 3 residues short of the CDR3 end; the germline J gene provides the rest. The CDR3 totals 14 residues. V lost 6 bases to trimming and J lost 1 base, with 12 bases between them. Germline V gene data show CDR1 as KGHSH and CDR2 as LQKENI.

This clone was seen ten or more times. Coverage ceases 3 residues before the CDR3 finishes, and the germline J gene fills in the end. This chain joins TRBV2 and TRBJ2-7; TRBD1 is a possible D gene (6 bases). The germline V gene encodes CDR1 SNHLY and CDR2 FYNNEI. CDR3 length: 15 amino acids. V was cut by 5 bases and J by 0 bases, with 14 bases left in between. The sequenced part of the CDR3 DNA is TGTGCCAGCAGTATAACCGGGACAAACTCCTACGAG. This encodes CASSITGTNSYE. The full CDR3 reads CASSITGTNSYEQYF.

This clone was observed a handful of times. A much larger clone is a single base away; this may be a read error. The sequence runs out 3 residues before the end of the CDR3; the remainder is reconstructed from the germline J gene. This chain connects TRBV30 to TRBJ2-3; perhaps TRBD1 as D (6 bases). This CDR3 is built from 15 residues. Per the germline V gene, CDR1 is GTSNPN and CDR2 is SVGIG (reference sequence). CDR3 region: CAWKDGTNGNQPQYF. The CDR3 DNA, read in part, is TGTGCCTGGAAGGATGGGACAAATGGCAATCAGCCG.

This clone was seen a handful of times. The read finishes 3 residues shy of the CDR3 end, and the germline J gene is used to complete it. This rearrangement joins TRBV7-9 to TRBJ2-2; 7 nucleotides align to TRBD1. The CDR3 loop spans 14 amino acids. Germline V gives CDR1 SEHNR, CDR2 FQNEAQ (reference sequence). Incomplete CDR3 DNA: TGTGCCAGCAGTATCACAGGGGCGTGGGAAAAG. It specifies CASSITGAWEK. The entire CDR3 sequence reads CASSITGAWEKLFF.

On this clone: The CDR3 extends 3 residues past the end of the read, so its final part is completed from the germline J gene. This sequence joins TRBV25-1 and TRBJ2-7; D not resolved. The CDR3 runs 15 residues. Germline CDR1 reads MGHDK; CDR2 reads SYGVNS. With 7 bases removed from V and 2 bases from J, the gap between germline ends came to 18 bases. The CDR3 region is CASTPPRPRPYEQYF. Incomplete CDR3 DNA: TGTGCCAGCACCCCCCCGCGGCCGCGTCCCTACGAG.

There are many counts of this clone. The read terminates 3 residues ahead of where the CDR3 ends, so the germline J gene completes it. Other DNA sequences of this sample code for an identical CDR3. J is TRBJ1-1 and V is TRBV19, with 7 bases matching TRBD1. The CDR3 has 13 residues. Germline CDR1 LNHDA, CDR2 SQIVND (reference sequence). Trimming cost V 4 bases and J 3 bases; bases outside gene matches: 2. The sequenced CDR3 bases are TGTGCCAGTAGTACCACAGGGGACACTGAA. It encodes CASSTTGDTE. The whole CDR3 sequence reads CASSTTGDTEAFF.

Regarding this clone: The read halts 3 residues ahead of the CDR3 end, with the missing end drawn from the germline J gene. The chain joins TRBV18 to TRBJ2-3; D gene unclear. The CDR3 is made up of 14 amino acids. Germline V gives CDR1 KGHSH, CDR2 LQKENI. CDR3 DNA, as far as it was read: TGTGCCAGCTCACCGCGGCAGAACCAAGAGACG. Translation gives CASSPRQNQET. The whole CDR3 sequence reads CASSPRQNQETQYF. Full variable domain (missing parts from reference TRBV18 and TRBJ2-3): NAGVMQNPRHLVRRRGQEARLRCSPMKGHSHVYWYRQLPEEGLKFMVYLQKENIIDESGMPKERFSAEFPKEGPSILRIQQVVRGDSAAYFCASSPRQNQETQYFGPGTRLTVL.

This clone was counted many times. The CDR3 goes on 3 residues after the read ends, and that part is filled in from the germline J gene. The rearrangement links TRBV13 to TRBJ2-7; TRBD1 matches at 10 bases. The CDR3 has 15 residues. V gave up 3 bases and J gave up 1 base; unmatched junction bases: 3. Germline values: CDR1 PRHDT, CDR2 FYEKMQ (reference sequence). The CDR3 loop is CASSFVGQGSYEQYF. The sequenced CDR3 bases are TGTGCCAGCAGCTTTGTGGGACAGGGGTCCTACGAG.

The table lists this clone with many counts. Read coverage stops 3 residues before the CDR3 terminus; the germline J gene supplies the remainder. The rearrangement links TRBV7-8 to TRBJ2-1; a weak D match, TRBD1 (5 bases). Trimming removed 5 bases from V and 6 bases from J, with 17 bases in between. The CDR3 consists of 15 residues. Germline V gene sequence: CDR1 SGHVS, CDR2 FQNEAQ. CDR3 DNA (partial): TGTGCCAGCAGCCTAAATGGGGCCTCCCTCAATGAG. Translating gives CASSLNGASLNE. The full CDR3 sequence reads CASSLNGASLNEQFF.

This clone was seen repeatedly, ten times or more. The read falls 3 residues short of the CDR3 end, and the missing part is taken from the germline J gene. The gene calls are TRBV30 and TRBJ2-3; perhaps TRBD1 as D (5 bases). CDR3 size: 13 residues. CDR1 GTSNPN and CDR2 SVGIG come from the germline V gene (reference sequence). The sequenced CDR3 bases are TGTGCCTGGAGTGGGGGCCTAAAAGAGACG. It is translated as CAWSGGLKET. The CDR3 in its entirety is CAWSGGLKETQYF.

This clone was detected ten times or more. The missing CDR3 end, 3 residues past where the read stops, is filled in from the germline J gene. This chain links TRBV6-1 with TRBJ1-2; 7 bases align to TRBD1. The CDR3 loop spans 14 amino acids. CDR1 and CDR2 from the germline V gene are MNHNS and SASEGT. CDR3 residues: CASSERRGHAGYTF. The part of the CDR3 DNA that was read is TGTGCCAGCAGTGAACGAAGGGGGCACGCCGGC.